These 25 T cell receptor beta chains share one sample of origin, sequenced in a study of cytomegalovirus exposure and HLA in healthy donors. Profiling relied on immunoSEQ multiplex PCR, and the TCRdb table lists in-frame clones only, not all of them. Of 110,000 to 150,000 clones listed, about 95% are singletons. Sequencing was carried out using PBMCs. The source is a man younger than 30 in good health and CMV-seropositive.

This rearrangement joins TRBV7-9 to TRBJ2-1; TRBD1 matches 7 bases. Germline CDR1 SEHNR, CDR2 FQNEAQ (reference sequence). V shed 4 bases and J 3 bases; nucleotides not matched to a gene: 6. The CDR3 length is 15 residues. CDR3 residues: CASSSNRDSYNEQFF. The CDR3 DNA reads TGTGCCAGCAGCTCTAACCGGGACAGCTACAATGAGCAGTTCTTC.

The chain has TRBV30 and TRBJ2-5; D is undetermined. The V gene lost 0 bases and the J gene lost 5 bases, with 10 bases spanning the gap. Germline CDR1 and CDR2: GTSNPN and SVGIG (reference sequence). This CDR3 has 13 residues. In nucleotides, the CDR3 is TGTGCCTGGAGTGTGAGGATAAGGGAGACCCAGTACTTC. Translation gives CAWSVRIRETQYF.

V is TRBV6-5 and J is TRBJ2-6, with D tentatively TRBD1 (6 bases). The CDR3 is made up of 16 amino acids. Germline values: CDR1 MNHEY, CDR2 SVGAGI. V lost 4 bases and J lost 0, with 10 bases in between. The CDR3: CASSWQGTSGANVLTF. CDR3 DNA: TGTGCCAGCAGTTGGCAGGGGACCTCTGGGGCCAACGTCCTGACTTTC.

The V and J genes are TRBV14 and TRBJ2-7; D might be TRBD2 (5 bases). This CDR3 is 12 amino acids long. Looked up from germline, CDR1 is SGHDN and CDR2 is FVKESK. The V gene lost 8 bases and the J gene lost 0 bases, with 8 bases spanning the gap. The CDR3 region has the DNA TGTGCCAGCGGACTTAGCTCCTACGAGCAGTACTTC. Its protein product is CASGLSSYEQYF.

This sequence joins TRBV6-5 and TRBJ2-5; D is uncertain. V lost 2 bases to trimming and J lost 1 base, with 5 bases between them. This CDR3 contains 13 residues. CDR1 and CDR2 (germline): MNHEY, SVGAGI. The chain's CDR3 is CASSYGSQETQYF. The CDR3 DNA sequence: TGTGCCAGCAGTTACGGCTCCCAAGAGACCCAGTACTTC.

V usage is TRBV6-5 and J usage is TRBJ2-2; TRBD2 aligns across 9 bases. The V and J ends lost 4 bases and 7 bases, in that order; junction bases with no gene match: 7. The CDR3 is 15 residues long. CDR1 and CDR2 (germline): MNHEY, SVGAGI. The CDR3 protein is CASSWGGRAFGELFF. In DNA, the CDR3 is TGTGCCAGCAGTTGGGGCGGGAGGGCCTTCGGGGAGCTGTTTTTT.

This chain links TRBV30 with TRBJ1-3, with D possibly TRBD1 on 6 matching bases. The ends were cut back, 6 bases at V and 3 bases at J, with 12 bases in the middle. This CDR3 has 13 residues. The germline V gene has CDR1 GTSNPN and CDR2 SVGIG (reference sequence). CDR3 nucleotides: TGTGCCTGCCACAGGGAAGATGGAAACACCATATATTTT. It codes for CACHREDGNTIYF. Full variable domain (remainder filled in from reference TRBV30 and TRBJ1-3): SQTIHQWPATLVQPVGSPLSLECTVEGTSNPNLYWYRQAAGRGLQLLFYSVGIGQISSEVPQNLSASRPQDRQFILSSKKLLLSDSGFYLCACHREDGNTIYFGEGSWLTVV.

The V and J genes are TRBV6-1 and TRBJ2-5, with no clear D. There are 12 residues in the CDR3. V lost 11 bases, J lost 1 base, and 11 bases lay in between. From germline, CDR1 is MNHNS and CDR2 SASEGT. Here the CDR3 reads CARRGAQETQYF. Written as DNA, the CDR3 is TGTGCCCGCCGCGGTGCCCAAGAGACCCAGTACTTC.

This chain uses TRBV7-8 with TRBJ2-7, with 7 bases that match TRBD1. The germline V gene has CDR1 SGHVS and CDR2 FQNEAQ. Unmatched junction bases numbered 6, after V lost 2 bases and J lost 5 bases. The CDR3 sequence is 14 residues long. The CDR3 DNA follows: TGTGCCAGCAGCTTAAGGGGCGACAGGGACGAGCAGTACTTC. Translation: CASSLRGDRDEQYF.

The chain employs TRBV27 and TRBJ1-6; D is unclear. V was cut by 5 bases and J by 2 bases, with 4 bases left in between. Germline V gene sequence: CDR1 MNHEY, CDR2 SMNVEV (reference sequence). The CDR3 is 13 residues long. CDR3 amino acids: CASSQAYNSPLHF. For the CDR3, the DNA is TGTGCCAGCAGTCAGGCCTATAATTCACCCCTCCACTTT.

The V and J genes are TRBV28 and TRBJ2-5; no definite D call. Germline V gene sequence: CDR1 MDHEN, CDR2 SYDVKM. Trimming pared 5 bases from V and 2 bases from J, leaving 6 bases between. CDR3 length equals 12 residues. CDR3 amino acids: CASSNSQETQYF. CDR3 sequence (DNA): TGTGCCAGCAGTAACTCGCAAGAGACCCAGTACTTC.

The chain is built from TRBV14 and TRBJ2-1; D call uncertain. Germline CDR1 reads SGHDN; CDR2 reads FVKESK. Trimming pared 4 bases from V and 1 base from J, leaving 2 bases between. The CDR3 spans 12 residues. CDR3 loop: CASSPSYNEQFF. As DNA, the CDR3 is TGTGCCAGCAGCCCTTCCTACAATGAGCAGTTCTTC.

This chain joins TRBV6-1 and TRBJ2-1; D is ambiguous. The CDR3 is made up of 13 amino acids. Per germline, CDR1 MNHNS and CDR2 SASEGT. Trimming pared 7 bases from V and 5 bases from J, leaving 12 bases between. Here the CDR3 reads CASTPGPHNEQFF. The CDR3 coding sequence is TGTGCCAGCACCCCTGGGCCCCACAATGAGCAGTTCTTC.

This rearrangement joins TRBV9 to TRBJ2-7, with 11 bases lining up with TRBD2. V trimming: 2 bases; J trimming: 12 bases; junction bases outside the gene matches: 7. The CDR3 spans 13 residues. From germline, CDR1 is SGDLS and CDR2 YYNGEE. This CDR3 is CASSVLAGGTPYF. The CDR3 nucleotides are TGTGCCAGCAGCGTCTTAGCGGGAGGGACCCCGTACTTC.

This chain uses TRBV28 with TRBJ2-5, with a possible D match to TRBD1 (5 bases). The CDR3 is 12 amino acids. The V gene lost 7 bases and the J gene lost 5 bases, with 11 bases spanning the gap. Germline CDR1 reads MDHEN; CDR2 reads SYDVKM. The DNA for the CDR3 is TGTGCCAGCACATCGCAGGGTGAGACCCAGTACTTC. Amino acid sequence: CASTSQGETQYF.

J is TRBJ2-1 and V is TRBV9, with 7 positions matching TRBD2. The CDR3 covers 16 residues. V shed 0 bases, J shed 1 base, and the junction held 4 bases outside the gene matches. The germline V gene has CDR1 SGDLS and CDR2 YYNGEE. The CDR3 coding sequence is TGTGCCAGCAGCGTAGCCCCGGGAGGTTCCTACAATGAGCAGTTCTTC. Translating gives CASSVAPGGSYNEQFF.

V gene TRBV27 combines with J gene TRBJ1-1, with a weak D call TRBD1 (6 bases). CDR3 length: 11 residues. Looked up from germline, CDR1 is MNHEY and CDR2 is SMNVEV (reference sequence). With 6 bases removed from V and 8 bases from J, the gap between germline ends came to 10 bases. Here the CDR3 reads CASSQGHEAFF. In DNA, the CDR3 is TGTGCCAGCAGCCAGGGACACGAAGCTTTCTTT.

This chain joins TRBV2 and TRBJ2-1; 8 bases agree with TRBD1. Germline lookup yields CDR1 SNHLY and CDR2 FYNNEI. Trimming removed 8 bases from V and 10 bases from J; junction bases left unmatched: 10. The CDR3 contains 13 residues. The CDR3 spells CASQIQGAGEQFF. CDR3 DNA: TGTGCCAGCCAAATTCAGGGGGCGGGCGAGCAGTTCTTC.

This chain connects TRBV23-1 to TRBJ2-1; D is undetermined. TRBV23-1 is treated as an ORF (open reading frame) with a function not yet certain. Trimming removed 7 bases from V and 9 bases from J, with 13 bases in between. This CDR3 region has 12 residues. CDR3 nucleotide sequence: TGCGCCAGCACCTCAGGCCTATGTGAGCAGTTCTTC. This sequence encodes CASTSGLCEQFF.

This rearrangement joins TRBV29-1 to TRBJ2-7, with D unclear. The CDR3 spans 12 residues. V shed 2 bases and J shed 0 bases, with 5 bases lying between them. CDR1 is SQVTM and CDR2 is ANQGSEA in the germline V gene. This CDR3 reads CSVESGSYEQYF. The CDR3, as DNA: TGCAGCGTTGAATCGGGCTCCTACGAGCAGTACTTC.

CDR3 nucleotide sequence: TGCGCCAGCAGCCACCTTCAGACTCCGAGGACCGGGGAGCTGTTTTTT. It is translated as CASSHLQTPRTGELFF. This sequence joins TRBV4-1 and TRBJ2-2; D not certain. The CDR3 extends over 16 amino acids. Trimming took off 3 bases at V and 5 bases at J, with 16 bases between the two ends. In germline, CDR1 is MGHRA, CDR2 YSYEKL.

The chain carries TRBV10-3 and TRBJ1-1, with TRBD1 as a possible D gene (5 bases). V gave up 10 bases and J gave up 2 bases, with 17 bases separating them. In germline, CDR1 is ENHRY, CDR2 SYGVKD. This CDR3 region has 14 residues. The CDR3 DNA reads as TGTGCCACCATCTCCCTTGGGGCAAACACTGAAGCTTTCTTT. Protein product: CATISLGANTEAFF.

This chain connects TRBV4-1 to TRBJ2-3; 9 bases align to TRBD2. The CDR3 runs to 16 residues. With 0 bases clipped from V and 0 bases from J, the junction kept 1 base outside the gene matches. CDR1 and CDR2 from the germline V gene are MGHRA and YSYEKL. CDR3 sequence: CASSQEGLASTDTQYF. DNA of the CDR3: TGCGCCAGCAGCCAAGAGGGACTAGCTAGCACAGATACGCAGTATTTT.

This clone was picked up a small number of times. The V and J genes are TRBV2 and TRBJ1-1; D is unclear. V dropped 6 bases and J dropped 5 bases, with 10 bases sitting between them. The length of the CDR3 is 12 residues. Germline V lookup: CDR1 SNHLY, CDR2 FYNNEI. The CDR3 is CASRPDMTEAFF. CDR3 sequence (DNA): TGTGCCAGCAGACCCGACATGACTGAAGCTTTCTTT. The variable domain in full, with the rest retrieved from reference TRBV2 and TRBJ1-1, is EPEVTQTPSHQVTQMGQEVILRCVPISNHLYFYWYRQILGQKVEFLVSFYNNEISEKSEIFDDQFSVERPDGSNFTLKIRSTKLEDSAMYFCASRPDMTEAFFGQGTRLTVV.

The rearrangement uses TRBV2 and TRBJ1-1; 9 bases map to TRBD1. V trimming: 8 bases; J trimming: 1 base; junction bases outside the gene matches: 2. This CDR3 has 13 amino acids. Germline V gene data show CDR1 as SNHLY and CDR2 as FYNNEI. The CDR3 reads CASRDRENTEAFF. In DNA form, the CDR3 reads TGTGCCAGCCGGGACAGGGAGAACACTGAAGCTTTCTTT.